The 19 T cell receptor beta chains below come from one sample, sequenced in a study of T cell clonotyping in hematopoietic cell transplantation. The method was immunoSEQ multiplex PCR; TCRdb's version includes in-frame clones alone and lacks a portion of them. The sample carries tens of thousands of clones, 94% recorded once. The sequencing input was peripheral blood mononuclear cells. The receptors here all came from a woman in her forties or fifties in good health. Some clones in this sample may be carry-over from other donors' samples.

This chain connects TRBV11-1 to TRBJ2-5; TRBD2 matches at 12 bases. J gave up 2 bases and V 5 bases, and 9 bases lay outside the gene matches. This CDR3 contains 17 residues. Germline loops: CDR1 SGHAT, CDR2 FQDESV (reference sequence). CDR3 sequence: CASSPHPSGGVQETQYF. DNA of the CDR3: TGTGCCAGCAGCCCTCACCCTAGCGGGGGGGTACAAGAGACCCAGTACTTC.

V is TRBV5-1 and J is TRBJ1-4; TRBD1 might be the D (6 bases). V gave up 4 bases and J gave up 6 bases, with 13 bases separating them. Germline CDR1 and CDR2: SGHRS and YFSETQ. The CDR3 is 14 residues long. CDR3 in amino acids: CASSRGQSDEKLFF. CDR3 bases: TGCGCCAGCAGCCGCGGACAGTCCGATGAAAAACTGTTTTTT.

The chain employs TRBV29-1 and TRBJ1-5; no definite D call. The CDR3 is 13 amino acids. Germline CDR1 is SQVTM and CDR2 is ANQGSEA. The V and J ends lost 1 base and 8 bases respectively, with 12 bases between them. CDR3 sequence reads: CSVEGVPGEPQHF. CDR3 bases: TGCAGCGTTGAAGGTGTTCCAGGAGAGCCCCAGCATTTT.

The chain's CDR3 is CASSQRTGNQPQHF. The CDR3, as DNA: TGCGCCAGCAGCCAAAGGACGGGCAATCAGCCCCAGCATTTT. V gene TRBV4-3 combines with J gene TRBJ1-5; D is unclear. V was shortened by 2 bases and J by 2 bases, with 7 bases between the two germline ends. CDR1 is LGHNA and CDR2 is YSLEER in the germline V gene. This CDR3 has 14 residues.

V gene TRBV11-2 combines with J gene TRBJ1-3; TRBD1 matches 7 bases. Trimming removed 0 bases from V and 7 bases from J; junction bases left unmatched: 6. This CDR3 is 15 amino acids long. The germline gives CDR1 SGHAT, CDR2 FQNNGV. CDR3 amino acids: CASSLDRGTGNTIYF. CDR3 DNA: TGTGCCAGCAGCTTAGACAGGGGGACGGGCAACACCATATATTTT.

V and J are TRBV6-5 and TRBJ2-3; D may correspond to TRBD1 or TRBD2 (6 bases each). Trimming took off 7 bases at V and 3 bases at J, with 14 bases between the two ends. The CDR3 is made up of 14 amino acids. Germline V gene data show CDR1 as MNHEY and CDR2 as SVGAGI. CDR3 protein: CASTRGGQTDTQYF. The DNA for the CDR3 is TGTGCCAGCACCCGTGGGGGGCAGACAGATACGCAGTATTTT.

The chain employs TRBV19 and TRBJ2-7, with a weak D call TRBD1 (6 bases). The V gene's germline CDR1 is LNHDA and CDR2 SQIVND (reference sequence). The CDR3 has 15 residues. With 0 bases removed from V and 6 bases from J, the gap between germline ends came to 15 bases. The CDR3 region is CASSIEDTGSAEQYF. The CDR3 DNA follows: TGTGCCAGTAGTATAGAAGATACAGGGAGCGCCGAGCAGTACTTC.

The chain employs TRBV19 and TRBJ1-4; possible D gene TRBD1, 6 bases. There are 16 residues in the CDR3. Trimming stripped 4 bases from V and 0 bases from J, with 12 bases between. Germline V gene sequence: CDR1 LNHDA, CDR2 SQIVND (reference sequence). CDR3 protein: CASSNHRETTNEKLFF. The CDR3 nucleotides read TGTGCCAGTAGTAACCACAGGGAAACAACTAATGAAAAACTGTTTTTT.

The chain uses TRBV7-2 and TRBJ2-7; tentatively, D is TRBD1 or TRBD2 (5 bases each). Trimming took off 6 bases at V and 6 bases at J, with 15 bases between the two ends. The CDR3 has 13 amino acids. CDR1 is SGHTA and CDR2 is FQGNSA in the germline V gene. The CDR3 region is CASRDRDPLEQYF. The CDR3 DNA sequence: TGTGCCAGCAGGGACCGGGACCCCCTCGAGCAGTACTTC. Full variable domain (outside the CDR3, taken from reference TRBV7-2 and TRBJ2-7): GAGVSQSPSNKVTEKGKDVELRCDPISGHTALYWYRQSLGQGLEFLIYFQGNSAPDKSGLPSDRFSAERTGGSVSTLTIQRTQQEDSAVYLCASRDRDPLEQYFGPGTRLTVT.

The V call is TRBV19, the J call TRBJ2-3; 9 positions match TRBD1. Germline V gives CDR1 LNHDA, CDR2 SQIVND (reference sequence). The CDR3 has 14 residues. Trimming cost V 6 bases and J 3 bases; bases outside gene matches: 4. This CDR3 is CASRSDRGTDTQYF. DNA for the CDR3: TGTGCCAGTAGATCGGACAGGGGAACAGATACGCAGTATTTT.

The rearrangement uses TRBV7-3 and TRBJ1-6; 8 bases map to TRBD1. Germline lookup yields CDR1 SGHTA and CDR2 FQGTGA. V was pared by 5 bases and J by 6 bases, with 6 bases of the junction left unmatched. This CDR3 comprises 15 residues. The CDR3 coding sequence is TGTGCCAGCAGCGCCAACGGACAGGGTAATTCACCCCTCCACTTT. This sequence encodes CASSANGQGNSPLHF. Using reference TRBV7-3 and TRBJ1-6 for the parts outside the CDR3, the full variable domain is GAGVSQTPSNKVTEKGKYVELRCDPISGHTALYWYRQSLGQGPEFLIYFQGTGAADDSGLPNDRFFAVRPEGSVSTLKIQRTERGDSAVYLCASSANGQGNSPLHFGNGTRLTVT.

DNA of the CDR3: TGCAGCGTTGAAGATCGGAGGGGTGCAGATACGCAGTATTTT. It translates to CSVEDRRGADTQYF. The chain couples TRBV29-1 to TRBJ2-3, with D perhaps TRBD2 (6 bases). This CDR3 is built from 14 residues. Germline V gene sequence: CDR1 SQVTM, CDR2 ANQGSEA. Trimming pared 0 bases from V and 4 bases from J, leaving 11 bases between.

The J gene is TRBJ1-5, the V gene TRBV6-6; D gene unclear. From germline, CDR1 is MNHNY and CDR2 SVGAGI (reference sequence). V was pared by 0 bases and J by 1 base, with 4 bases between. CDR3 length equals 14 residues. The CDR3 DNA reads as TGTGCCAGCAGTTACTCAGGGAGCAATCAGCCCCAGCATTTT. Its translation: CASSYSGSNQPQHF.

This clone was observed a single time. The rearrangement uses TRBV6-4 and TRBJ2-2; no clear D. CDR3 length: 14 amino acids. CDR1 is MRHNA, CDR2 SNTAGT, per germline. Trimming shortened V by 6 bases and J by 3 bases, and 11 bases separated the two germline ends. The chain's CDR3 is CASSPTLDTGELFF. CDR3 coding DNA: TGTGCCAGCAGCCCCACGTTGGACACCGGGGAGCTGTTTTTT.

The gene calls are TRBV4-2 and TRBJ1-5, with TRBD1 as a possible D gene (5 bases). The V gene's germline CDR1 is LGHNA and CDR2 YNFKEQ. The V gene lost 1 base and the J gene lost 7 bases, with 17 bases spanning the gap. The CDR3 sequence is 16 residues long. CDR3 loop: CASSQGPRDLGQPQHF. The CDR3 region has the DNA TGTGCCAGCAGCCAAGGGCCGAGGGACTTGGGCCAGCCCCAGCATTTT.

This clone has a handful of counts. V gene TRBV7-8 combines with J gene TRBJ1-5; D perhaps matches TRBD1 (6 bases). The germline CDR1 and CDR2 sequences are SGHVS and FQNEAQ. This CDR3 region has 16 residues. Trimming removed 5 bases at V and 2 bases at J, with 16 bases between. For the CDR3, the DNA is TGTGCCAGCAGCCCCCGAACGGGGGCAGGCAATCAGCCCCAGCATTTT. This gives the protein CASSPRTGAGNQPQHF.

This chain links TRBV6-1 with TRBJ1-5; 9 nucleotides line up with TRBD1. The CDR3 consists of 16 residues. In germline, CDR1 is MNHNS, CDR2 SASEGT. Unmatched junction bases numbered 7, after V lost 2 bases and J lost 5 bases. As DNA, the CDR3 is TGTGCCAGCAGTGAAAGGACGACAGGGGGACATCAGCCCCAGCATTTT. Protein product: CASSERTTGGHQPQHF.

This chain connects TRBV7-2 to TRBJ2-4, with D unresolved. Trimming stripped 5 bases from V and 9 bases from J, with 11 bases between. The CDR3 totals 12 residues. From germline, CDR1 is SGHTA and CDR2 FQGNSA. As DNA, the CDR3 is TGTGCCAGCAGCCTACAAGAAGGCATTCAGTACTTC. Translating gives CASSLQEGIQYF. The whole variable domain, filled in from reference TRBV7-2 and TRBJ2-4, reads GAGVSQSPSNKVTEKGKDVELRCDPISGHTALYWYRQSLGQGLEFLIYFQGNSAPDKSGLPSDRFSAERTGGSVSTLTIQRTQQEDSAVYLCASSLQEGIQYFGAGTRLSVL.

The chain combines TRBV25-1 with TRBJ1-1, with 8 positions matching TRBD1. Germline values: CDR1 MGHDK, CDR2 SYGVNS. The length of the CDR3 is 14 residues. The ends lost 8 bases at V and 4 bases at J; junction bases unmatched: 9. The CDR3 spells CASGRTGSVTEAFF. CDR3 coding DNA: TGTGCCAGCGGTCGGACAGGGAGTGTCACTGAAGCTTTCTTT.